One sample yielded the 14 T cell receptor beta chains listed below, sequenced in a study of blood T cell repertoires in COVID-19. Produced via immunoSEQ multiplex PCR; TCRdb's table is partial and in-frame only. Among 310,000 or so clones listed, 70% to 90% were seen once. Sequencing input: PBMCs or T cells enriched from blood (not recorded which). The receptors here all came from a woman between 25 and 40 years old who had recovered from COVID-19.

This clone appeared once. V is TRBV29-1 and J is TRBJ2-4, with D possibly matching TRBD1 (5 bases). The CDR3 sequence is 13 residues long. Between the trimmed V and J ends, which lost 3 bases and 6 bases, there was a span of 12 bases. Germline V gives CDR1 SQVTM, CDR2 ANQGSEA. CDR3 amino acids: CSVDGGAVNIQYF. The CDR3 coding sequence is TGCAGCGTTGACGGTGGGGCCGTAAACATTCAGTACTTC.

The sample holds a few counts of this clone. The gene calls are TRBV29-1 and TRBJ1-1; TRBD1 is a possible D gene (5 bases). V lost 6 bases and J lost 1, with 12 bases in between. Germline loops: CDR1 SQVTM, CDR2 ANQGSEA. The CDR3 runs to 13 residues. DNA of the CDR3: TGCAGCGTCGCTACCACAGGGAACACTGAAGCTTTCTTT. Translating it yields CSVATTGNTEAFF.

J is TRBJ2-7 and V is TRBV2; 7 bases line up with TRBD1. The V and J ends lost 6 bases and 3 bases, in that order; junction bases with no gene match: 8. From germline, CDR1 is SNHLY and CDR2 FYNNEI. The CDR3 is 14 amino acids. CDR3 bases: TGTGCCAGCAGCCTCAGGGACAGATTCTACGAGCAGTACTTC. Translating gives CASSLRDRFYEQYF.

The J gene is TRBJ2-4, the V gene TRBV2; the D is unclear. CDR3 length: 15 residues. CDR1 is SNHLY and CDR2 is FYNNEI in the germline V gene. Trimming removed 2 bases at V and 0 bases at J, with 8 bases between. The CDR3 loop is CASSERHLAKNIQYF. The CDR3 DNA reads TGTGCCAGCAGTGAACGACACCTAGCCAAAAACATTCAGTACTTC.

In this sample, this clone turned up once. The rearrangement joins TRBV7-9 to TRBJ2-2, with D perhaps matching TRBD1 (6 bases). V lost 6 bases and J lost 0, with 11 bases in between. This CDR3 has 15 residues. CDR1 SEHNR and CDR2 FQNEAQ come from the germline V gene (reference sequence). This CDR3 is CASSTGTTNTGELFF. CDR3 nucleotide sequence: TGTGCCAGCAGTACCGGGACAACGAACACCGGGGAGCTGTTTTTT.

V is TRBV6-5 and J is TRBJ1-4; 7 bases are shared with TRBD1. The CDR3 extends over 15 amino acids. Germline V gene sequence: CDR1 MNHEY, CDR2 SVGAGI. Trimming took 7 bases from V and 5 from J; bases not matched to a gene: 10. This CDR3 is CASNPTGASNEKLFF. CDR3 nucleotide sequence: TGTGCCAGCAATCCAACAGGGGCCTCCAATGAAAAACTGTTTTTT.

The chain links TRBV20-1 to TRBJ2-3; 8 bases align to TRBD2. Germline CDR1 and CDR2: DFQATT and SNEGSKA (reference sequence). V shed 3 bases, J shed 1 base, and the junction held 12 bases outside the gene matches. The CDR3 is 17 amino acids. Written as DNA, the CDR3 is TGCAGTGCTAGTAGTCTAGCGGGCGCAACGGGCACAGATACGCAGTATTTT. It specifies CSASSLAGATGTDTQYF.

The gene calls are TRBV4-1 and TRBJ2-2; 11 nucleotides line up with TRBD2. The CDR3 is 18 residues long. V lost 4 bases, J lost 7 bases, and 14 bases stayed unmatched. Germline CDR1 and CDR2: MGHRA and YSYEKL. The CDR3 loop reads CASSPWASGGPRGGELFF. The CDR3 DNA reads as TGCGCCAGCAGCCCTTGGGCTAGCGGGGGGCCTCGGGGCGGGGAGCTGTTTTTT.

The count of this clone is one. The chain is built from TRBV7-3 and TRBJ2-5; a possible D gene is TRBD1 (6 bases). Germline CDR1 is SGHTA and CDR2 is FQGTGA. V lost 9 bases to trimming and J lost 4 bases, with 15 bases between them. CDR3 size: 13 residues. This CDR3 is CASSGVNGETQYF. CDR3 sequence (DNA): TGTGCCAGTTCAGGGGTTAATGGAGAGACCCAGTACTTC.

The chain employs TRBV5-8 and TRBJ1-4; D call uncertain. The CDR3 totals 15 residues. The V gene lost 0 bases and the J gene lost 5 bases, with 11 bases spanning the gap. Looked up from germline, CDR1 is SGHTS and CDR2 is YDEGEE. The CDR3 region is CASSLDTKWNEKLFF. In DNA form, the CDR3 reads TGTGCCAGCAGCTTGGATACAAAGTGGAATGAAAAACTGTTTTTT.

The V and J genes are TRBV27 and TRBJ2-7; no definite D call. Trimming took 4 bases from V and 3 from J, leaving 13 bases between them. This CDR3 is 14 amino acids long. The germline V gene encodes CDR1 MNHEY and CDR2 SMNVEV (reference sequence). DNA for the CDR3: TGTGCCAGCAGTTACGGCATCGCGGTCTACGAGCAGTACTTC. Protein sequence: CASSYGIAVYEQYF.

This sequence joins TRBV21-1 and TRBJ1-1; the table's D call, TRBD1, has no DNA check behind it. TRBV21-1 is noted as a pseudogene. The CDR3 sequence is 11 residues long. The CDR3 loop reads CARRQLPEAFF. In DNA, the CDR3 is TGTGCCAGGAGACAACTTCCTGAAGCTTTCTTT.

This chain uses TRBV11-2 with TRBJ2-5; a weak D match, TRBD2 (7 bases). The V gene lost 5 bases and the J gene lost 4 bases, with 14 bases spanning the gap. The CDR3 consists of 14 residues. The germline V gene has CDR1 SGHAT and CDR2 FQNNGV. The CDR3 here is CASSRPGGSETQYF. The CDR3 bases are TGTGCCAGCAGCCGTCCGGGGGGCTCAGAGACCCAGTACTTC.

This chain links TRBV9 with TRBJ1-1; D unresolved. Trimming took 3 bases from V and 5 from J, leaving 11 bases between them. This CDR3 is 13 amino acids long. Looked up from germline, CDR1 is SGDLS and CDR2 is YYNGEE. The CDR3 loop is CASSGDSGTEAFF. CDR3 DNA sequence: TGTGCCAGCAGCGGAGACTCGGGAACTGAAGCTTTCTTT.